This T cell receptor (beta chain) was recovered during a study of blood T cell repertoires in COVID-19 (dated by TCRdb to the early 2020s). A note on the overall study: Samples from collaborators originated in the United States, Italy and Spain and spanned both the acute and convalescent phases of COVID-19. The material from the prospective study consisted of cDNA or gDNA derived from T cells, B-cell-depleted T cells, or PBMCs. Subjects who had been exposed to COVID-19, were actively infected with it, or had recovered from it provided the deeply sampled blood TCRbeta repertoires that made up the dataset. The repertoires were made available in a free public database intended to serve as a resource for research on the immune response to SARS-CoV-2. The samples were drawn from two sources: the first 160 participants of the ongoing ImmuneRACE study, and 1,254 subjects contributed by 6 global collaborators. The sample metadata nearly always contained a de-identified subject ID, COVID-19 status, age in years and sex. Where available, HLA class I and class II types were obtained from metadata supplied by the sample provider rather than from assay-based typing. Broader findings and caveats from the paper: The quantity of clinical and demographic metadata differed by source and by participant and was supplied without curation.

Worth noting for this clone: No cognate antigen has been identified for it. Base qualities are not provided; no much larger clone lies one nucleotide away.

TCRbeta CDR3 regions were amplified from genomic DNA by means of the immunoSEQ Assay, a bias-controlled multiplex PCR. The authors processed their data as follows. Nucleated cell counts per sample were estimated from amplification of reference gene primers within the assay. To quantify the absolute abundance of each unique TCRbeta CDR3 rearrangement, sequence reads were collapsed and filtered. For each sample, productive Simpson clonality was calculated by taking the square root of Simpson's diversity index across productive rearrangements. This is the immuneACCESS table as TCRdb keeps it, with only in-frame sequences that have V and J called. A part of the clones is gone; compared with another copy, unresolved V genes explain less than half, and the rest is unexplained. Clone size and the V and J calls come from that table; the DNA yielded D and trimming. For this sample the table gives roughly 100,000 clones, of which roughly nine tenths were detected only once. The top ten clones comprise more than 15% of the sample.

Trimming at the junction amounts to 1 base on V and 3 bases on J, and the germline ends lie 12 bases apart. Including cysteine and phenylalanine, the CDR3 has 15 amino acids. CDR3 DNA is the only sequence kept; it has 45 bases, read in frame from the first base. From the germline V gene, CDR1 is KGHSH and CDR2 is LQKENI. Each collaborating institution followed its own protocols to collect whole blood in K2EDTA tubes. Collaborator samples were shipped for TCRbeta analysis as frozen whole blood, isolated PBMCs, or DNA extracted from either sample type. The chain is assembled from TRBV18 and TRBJ2-5; a tentative D call is TRBD2 (5 bases match). The clonotype comes from a woman aged 80 or over in a cohort sampled during active COVID-19. The sequenced material came from peripheral blood. The CDR3 protein: CASSPLPPGKETQYF. The DNA sequence is as follows: TGTGCCAGCTCACCACTACCCCCGGGGAAAGAGACCCAGTACTTC.